This note documents a single T cell receptor beta chain sequence. This sample was included in a study of blood T cell repertoires in COVID-19. Libraries were prepared by immunoSEQ multiplex PCR; TCRdb keeps only in-frame clonotypes and omits some of them. The repertoire includes around 250,000 clones, around 82% of them detected once, and 8.6% sits in the top ten. The CDR3 spans 17 residues. V lost 3 bases and J 0 bases, leaving 15 bases between the germline ends. The germline V gene encodes CDR1 SGHKS and CDR2 YYEKEE (reference sequence). Material: peripheral blood. The source of this sequence is a human donor in a cohort sampled during active COVID-19. The chain employs TRBV5-5 and TRBJ2-2, with D tentatively TRBD1 (6 bases). The CDR3 loop is CASSSPRTDSNTGELFF. The CDR3 DNA is TGTGCCAGCAGCTCCCCGCGGACAGACTCGAACACCGGGGAGCTGTTTTTT.